This T cell receptor (beta chain) originates from a study of shared clonotypes between healthy human individuals. As to this clone: Its antigen is unknown.

Original processing notes: Junction-only sequences produced by ImmunoSEQ had no quality scores, so filtering differed. Generated by immunoSEQ multiplex PCR, the TCRdb table keeps only in-frame clones and is missing some. V and J calls and clone size come straight from that table; D and trimming were deduced from the DNA. The data contain fewer than 700,000 clones, approximately 95% of them singletons. Per the germline V gene, CDR1 is LNHDA and CDR2 is SQIVND (reference sequence). The CDR3 extends over 16 amino acids. Losses at the gene ends were 1 base for V and 5 bases for J; bases not matched to a gene: 6. General study points: Among non-shared clonotypes, generation probabilities were lower than among those shared by all four donors.

In the naive CD8 group, cells lacked CD45RO and were positively selected for CCR7, so terminally differentiated effector memory CD45RA+ cells were left out. The sequenced sample consisted of naive CD8+ T cells sorted from blood. This receptor was identified in a woman between 25 and 40 years old in good health. The chain carries TRBV19 and TRBJ2-1; 9 bases map to TRBD2. The CDR3 bases are TGTGCCAGTAGTATAGTCGGTAGCGGGGGAGACAATGAGCAGTTCTTC. It yields the protein CASSIVGSGGDNEQFF.